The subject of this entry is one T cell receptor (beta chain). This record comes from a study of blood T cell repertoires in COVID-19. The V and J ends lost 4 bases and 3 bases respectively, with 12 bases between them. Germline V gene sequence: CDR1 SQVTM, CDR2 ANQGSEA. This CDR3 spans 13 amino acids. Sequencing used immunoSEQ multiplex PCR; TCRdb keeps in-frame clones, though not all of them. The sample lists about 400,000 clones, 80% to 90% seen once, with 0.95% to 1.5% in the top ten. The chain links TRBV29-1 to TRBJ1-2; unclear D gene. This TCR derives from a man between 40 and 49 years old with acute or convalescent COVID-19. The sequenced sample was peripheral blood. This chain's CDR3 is CSVVSLRDYGYTF. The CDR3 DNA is TGCAGCGTTGTTAGTTTACGGGACTATGGCTACACCTTC.